The 4 T cell receptor beta chains given below trace back to one sample, sequenced in a study of T-cell reconstitution after alpha-beta-depleted transplantation in children (dated by TCRdb to 2016 to 2017). The treatment or condition label on this specimen signifies: allogeneic hematopoietic cell transplantation with graft depleted of TCRalphabeta T cells and CD19 B cells. Libraries were constructed by PCR. For sequencing, an Illumina HiSeq 2500 was employed. To normalize quantification of the TCRbeta repertoire, the TCR libraries were built with molecular barcoding that relied on unique molecular identifiers. TCRdb itself trimmed the public reads at Q25 with fastp, ran MiXCR and retained productive beta chains. Each CDR3 protein gets just one entry, which takes the most common genes and DNA from the rows behind it. This sample gives about 300,000 distinct CDR3 sequences in total; about 9.4% of them show up just once. 7.5% of the sample is taken by the ten largest.

The source was PBMCs, collected before TCRalphabeta/CD19-depleted stem cell transplant. The origin of the receptors is a boy in the first two years of life with acute myeloid leukemia, due to receive a stem cell transplant.

The table lists this clonotype with many counts. The genes are TRBV18 and TRBJ2-2; perhaps TRBD1 as D (5 bases). V lost 2 bases and J 0 bases, leaving 7 bases between the germline ends. CDR1 and CDR2 (germline): KGHSH, LQKENI. The CDR3 runs 15 residues. The CDR3 DNA is TGTGCCAGCTCACCAGCCAGGGCGAACACCGGGGAGCTGTTTTTT. This translates into CASSPARANTGELFF.

This clonotype has at least ten counts. J is TRBJ2-1 and V is TRBV20-1; 8 bases match TRBD2. CDR1 is DFQATT and CDR2 is SNEGSKA in the germline V gene (reference sequence). CDR3 length: 15 residues. With V trimmed by 3 bases and J by 0 bases, 4 bases remained unmatched. CDR3 sequence reads: CSASQRGNSYNEQFF. As DNA, the CDR3 is TGCAGTGCTAGTCAGCGGGGGAACTCCTACAATGAGCAGTTCTTC.

The V and J genes are TRBV29-1 and TRBJ2-1; no reliable D call. The germline V and J ends were trimmed by 0 bases and 5 bases, with 11 bases remaining between them. The germline gives CDR1 SQVTM, CDR2 ANQGSEA. The CDR3 is 14 amino acids. CDR3: CSVEDILGNNEQFF. The CDR3 DNA reads TGCAGCGTTGAAGACATCCTGGGGAACAATGAGCAGTTCTTC.

The chain recombines TRBV29-1 with TRBJ2-3; no clear D gene. CDR3 length: 18 amino acids. V gave up 4 bases and J gave up 4 bases, with 27 bases separating them. CDR1 is SQVTM, CDR2 ANQGSEA, per germline. The CDR3 reads CSVATGEAAYMRADTQYF. CDR3 DNA: TGCAGCGTTGCCACCGGAGAGGCCGCTTACATGAGAGCAGATACGCAGTATTTT.